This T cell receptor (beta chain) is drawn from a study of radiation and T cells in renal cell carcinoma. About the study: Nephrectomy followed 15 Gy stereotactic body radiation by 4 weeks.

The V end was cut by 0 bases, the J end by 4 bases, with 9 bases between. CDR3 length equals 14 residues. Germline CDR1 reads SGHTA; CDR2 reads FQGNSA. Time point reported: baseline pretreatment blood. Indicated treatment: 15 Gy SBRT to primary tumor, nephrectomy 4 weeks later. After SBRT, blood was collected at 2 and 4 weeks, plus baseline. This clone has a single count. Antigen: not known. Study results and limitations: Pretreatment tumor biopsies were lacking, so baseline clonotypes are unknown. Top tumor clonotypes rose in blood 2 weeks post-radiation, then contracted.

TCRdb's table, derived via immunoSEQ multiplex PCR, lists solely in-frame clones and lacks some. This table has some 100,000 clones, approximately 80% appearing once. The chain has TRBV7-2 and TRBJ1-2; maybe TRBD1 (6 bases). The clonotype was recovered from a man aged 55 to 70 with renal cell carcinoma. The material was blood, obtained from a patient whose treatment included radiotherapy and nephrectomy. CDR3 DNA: TGTGCCAGCAGCTTAGCACAGGGCGGCTATGGCTACACCTTC. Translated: CASSLAQGGYGYTF. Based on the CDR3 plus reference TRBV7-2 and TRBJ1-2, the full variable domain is GAGVSQSPSNKVTEKGKDVELRCDPISGHTALYWYRQSLGQGLEFLIYFQGNSAPDKSGLPSDRFSAERTGGSVSTLTIQRTQQEDSAVYLCASSLAQGGYGYTFGSGTRLTVV.